This T cell receptor (beta chain) is from a study of blood T cells in healthy people across ages. Germline V CDR1 and CDR2: DFQATT, SNEGSKA (reference sequence). The CDR3 has 15 residues. After removal of 1 base from V and 1 base from J, the junction contained 3 bases not matched to a gene. A J-beta primer mix and a sample-barcoded 5' primer were used in a second PCR of roughly 6 to 12 cycles. Samples each returned at least 3 million CDR3-containing paired-end reads. TCRdb redid the calling of the 5' RACE reads with MiXCR, one entry per CDR3 protein. Altogether about 800,000 distinct CDR3 sequences are present, more than 35% being singletons, with the ten largest covering roughly 20%. Donors each provided about 9.5 milliliters of peripheral blood.

The source is an elderly man in good health. Material: blood. The chain employs TRBV20-1 and TRBJ2-5; TRBD2 aligns across 10 bases. CDR3: CSARGRTSGQETQYF. The DNA of the CDR3 is TGCAGTGCTAGAGGTCGGACTAGCGGCCAAGAGACCCAGTACTTC.